This is a list of T cell receptor beta chains from one sample in a study of OX40 agonist ivuxolimab in advanced cancers. Some clones are missing from TCRdb's copy, which holds only in-frame ones; the method was immunoSEQ multiplex PCR. Of around 69,000 clones detected, approximately 86% appear once; the ten largest clones hold 2.5% to 3%. Material: CD4+ or CD8+ T cells sorted from blood, obtained in a trial of the OX40 agonist ivuxolimab. These receptors were collected from an adult with an advanced solid tumor such as melanoma, head and neck, liver or kidney cancer. Both conserved end residues are part of each CDR3. D genes are given only for firm matches. Expanded clones are given a class, and other clones once, few, many or no size at all.

d_gene | j_gene | abundance | v_gene | CDR3aa | CDR3nt
TRBD1 | TRBJ1-2 | . | TRBV28 | CASSTGQGLPYTF | TGTGCCAGCAGCACGGGACAGGGGTTGCCCTACACCTTC
. | TRBJ2-7 | . | TRBV5-4 | CASSLEGGLHEQYF | TGTGCCAGCAGCTTGGAGGGGGGGCTCCACGAGCAGTACTTC
. | TRBJ2-2 | . | TRBV5-4 | CASSPGWDTGELFF | TGTGCCAGCAGTCCAGGGTGGGACACCGGGGAGCTGTTTTTT
. | TRBJ2-7 | . | TRBV30 | CAWSVGAGGTAYEQYF | TGTGCCTGGAGTGTTGGAGCGGGCGGGACGGCCTACGAGCAGTACTTC
. | TRBJ1-5 | . | TRBV30 | CAWSGPVSNQPQHF | TGTGCCTGGAGTGGACCCGTGAGCAATCAGCCCCAGCATTTT
TRBD2 | TRBJ2-7 | . | TRBV25-1 | CASSEQREKGEQYF | TGTGCCAGCAGTGAGCAGCGGGAGAAGGGCGAGCAGTACTTC
TRBD1 | TRBJ2-1 | . | TRBV18 | CASSTRGPSYNEQFF | TGTGCCAGCTCAACCAGGGGGCCTTCCTACAATGAGCAGTTCTTC
. | TRBJ2-3 | many | TRBV19 | CASSRTPGRGTDTQYF | TGTGCCAGTAGTAGAACACCGGGACGGGGCACAGATACGCAGTATTTT
. | TRBJ2-7 | . | TRBV19 | CASSMRTAEAGPSYEQYF | TGTGCCAGTAGTATGCGGACCGCGGAGGCAGGGCCCAGCTACGAGCAGTACTTC
. | TRBJ2-7 | . | TRBV2 | CASRGDPTYEQYF | TGTGCCAGCAGGGGGGACCCAACCTACGAGCAGTACTTC
. | TRBJ2-1 | . | TRBV25-1 | CASSGSGLSYNEQFF | TGTGCCAGCAGTGGCAGCGGCTTGTCCTACAATGAGCAGTTCTTC
. | TRBJ1-4 | . | TRBV11-3 | CASSLEYGTSEKLFF | TGTGCCAGCAGCTTAGAATACGGGACATCCGAAAAACTGTTTTTT
. | TRBJ1-5 | few | TRBV10-3 | CAIGVDSNQPQHF | TGTGCGATCGGGGTGGATAGCAATCAGCCCCAGCATTTT
. | TRBJ2-7 | . | TRBV5-6 | CASSLATEQYF | TGTGCCAGCAGCTTGGCTACCGAGCAGTACTTC
. | TRBJ1-1 | . | TRBV6-1 | CASSLQGRDTEAFF | TGTGCCAGCAGTCTACAGGGTCGGGACACTGAAGCTTTCTTT
TRBD1 | TRBJ1-6 | . | TRBV6-1 | CASSDPRTGGNSPLHF | TGTGCCAGCAGTGATCCCCGGACAGGGGGTAATTCACCCCTCCACTTT
. | TRBJ2-3 | . | TRBV9 | CASSPYVTDTQYF | TGTGCCAGCAGCCCCTACGTAACAGATACGCAGTATTTT
. | TRBJ1-2 | . | TRBV2 | CASSDSDRDGYTF | TGTGCCAGCAGTGACAGCGATAGGGATGGCTACACCTTC
. | TRBJ2-7 | . | TRBV18 | CASSPPATYEQYF | TGTGCCAGCTCACCACCAGCCACCTACGAGCAGTACTTC
. | TRBJ1-6 | . | TRBV28 | CASSLNSPLHF | TGTGCCAGCAGTTTAAATTCACCCCTCCACTTT
. | TRBJ1-5 | . | TRBV5-5 | CASSAGLSLSNQPQHF | TGTGCCAGCAGCGCCGGACTGTCCTTAAGCAATCAGCCCCAGCATTTT
TRBD2 | TRBJ2-7 | . | TRBV6-6 | CASSHLLAGGYEQYF | TGTGCCAGCAGCCACCTACTAGCGGGGGGGTACGAGCAGTACTTC
TRBD2 | TRBJ2-7 | . | TRBV28 | CASSLTSGVGHGQYF | TGTGCCAGCAGTTTAACTAGCGGGGTAGGTCACGGACAGTACTTC
. | TRBJ1-2 | . | TRBV27 | CASSLRVGDVLYGYTF | TGTGCCAGCAGTTTAAGGGTAGGGGATGTACTCTATGGCTACACCTTC
TRBD2 | TRBJ2-7 | . | TRBV12-5 | CASGLESGKSSYEQYF | TGTGCTAGTGGTTTGGAAAGCGGGAAGAGCTCCTACGAGCAGTACTTC
. | TRBJ1-6 | once | TRBV18 | CASSSRQDSYNSPLHF | TGTGCCAGCTCATCGCGACAGGACTCCTATAATTCACCCCTCCACTTT
TRBD1 | TRBJ2-1 | . | TRBV9 | CASSVQTGGYNEQFF | TGTGCCAGCAGCGTACAGACAGGGGGGTACAATGAGCAGTTCTTC
TRBD1 | TRBJ2-7 | . | TRBV11-2 | CASSRVAGQGYEQYF | TGTGCCAGCAGCCGCGTGGCGGGACAGGGCTACGAGCAGTACTTC
. | TRBJ2-1 | . | TRBV5-1 | CASSLNIGGEQFF | TGCGCCAGCAGCTTGAATATCGGGGGTGAGCAGTTCTTC
. | TRBJ2-5 | . | TRBV5-4 | CASSSPGKQETQYF | TGTGCCAGCAGCTCCCCGGGGAAGCAAGAGACCCAGTACTTC
. | TRBJ1-5 | . | TRBV28 | CASTRPGHDQPQHF | TGTGCCAGCACCCGACCGGGACACGATCAGCCCCAGCATTTT
TRBD2 | TRBJ2-1 | . | TRBV11-1 | CASSLRGRGGYNEQFF | TGTGCCAGCAGCTTGCGGGGACGGGGGGGATACAATGAGCAGTTCTTC
. | TRBJ2-7 | . | TRBV11-3 | CASSSNNYEQYF | TGTGCCAGCAGCTCGAACAACTACGAGCAGTACTTC
. | TRBJ1-1 | . | TRBV11-2 | CASNSLRYSGEAFF | TGTGCCAGCAACTCCCTCAGGTATTCGGGTGAAGCTTTCTTT
TRBD2 | TRBJ2-1 | . | TRBV6-5 | CASSLGGRRYNEQFF | TGTGCCAGCAGCCTAGGCGGGAGAAGGTACAATGAGCAGTTCTTC
TRBD1 | TRBJ1-4 | . | TRBV5-1 | CASSLEGRGDEKLFF | TGCGCCAGCAGCTTGGAGGGCAGGGGGGACGAAAAACTGTTTTTT
. | TRBJ2-7 | . | TRBV7-2 | CASSFWEVGYSYEQYF | TGTGCCAGCAGCTTTTGGGAAGTCGGATACTCCTACGAGCAGTACTTC
TRBD2 | TRBJ2-1 | few | TRBV30 | CARTETSAINEQFF | TGTGCCCGCACTGAGACTAGCGCGATCAATGAGCAGTTCTTC
TRBD1 | TRBJ2-1 | . | TRBV28 | CASSQTGGGYNEQFF | TGTGCCAGCAGTCAGACAGGGGGTGGCTACAATGAGCAGTTCTTC
. | TRBJ2-2 | . | TRBV6-1 | CASRSGPQATGELFF | TGTGCCAGCAGGAGCGGGCCCCAGGCGACCGGGGAGCTGTTTTTT
. | TRBJ2-1 | . | TRBV4-1 | CASSQGIGVNEQFF | TGCGCCAGCAGCCAAGGGATCGGGGTAAATGAGCAGTTCTTC
. | TRBJ2-1 | . | TRBV7-3 | CASSLGPPYNEQFF | TGTGCCAGCAGCTTAGGGCCACCATACAATGAGCAGTTCTTC
. | TRBJ2-2 | . | TRBV19 | CASSTGRGSETGELFF | TGTGCCAGTAGTACGGGTCGGGGGAGTGAAACCGGGGAGCTGTTTTTT
TRBD2 | TRBJ2-5 | . | TRBV2 | CASSASSGRRQETQYF | TGTGCCAGCAGCGCCTCTAGCGGGAGAAGGCAAGAGACCCAGTACTTC
. | TRBJ2-2 | . | TRBV28 | CASSLSANTGELFF | TGTGCCAGCAGTTTATCGGCCAACACCGGGGAGCTGTTTTTT
. | TRBJ1-1 | . | TRBV5-1 | CANIADAGVNTEAFF | TGCGCCAATATTGCCGACGCGGGGGTGAACACTGAAGCTTTCTTT
TRBD2 | TRBJ2-1 | . | TRBV27 | CASSLLSGGSGYEQFF | TGTGCCAGCAGTTTACTTAGTGGCGGGAGCGGCTATGAGCAGTTCTTC
. | TRBJ2-3 | . | TRBV7-3 | CASSDLSTDTQYF | TGTGCCAGCAGTGACCTCAGCACAGATACGCAGTATTTT
. | TRBJ1-5 | . | TRBV30 | CAWSRTYNSNQPQHF | TGTGCCTGGAGTAGAACATATAATAGCAATCAGCCCCAGCATTTT
TRBD2 | TRBJ2-3 | . | TRBV6-5 | CATQRGGSTDTQYF | TGTGCCACCCAGCGGGGAGGTAGCACAGATACGCAGTATTTT
. | TRBJ2-2 | . | TRBV5-1 | CASSFGADTGELFF | TGCGCCAGCAGTTTCGGGGCGGACACCGGGGAGCTGTTTTTT